One TCR beta chain is described in this entry. What it binds is not known. The source of the sample is a study of CD4 T cells in relation to SARS-CoV-2 and coronaviruses. Unexposed donor CD4+ T cells date from about 2011-2019, before the COVID-19 pandemic. CD4+ T cells were isolated from the cells after 10 days of culture. Measured with immunoSEQ multiplex PCR; TCRdb has only the in-frame clones, and not every one. The data show about 14,000 clones, about four fifths seen once. The CDR3 spans 13 residues. V dropped 6 bases and J dropped 3 bases, with 11 bases sitting between them. Germline assignment: CDR1 ENHRY and CDR2 SYGVKD.

The TCR sequence derives from a human donor in good health. V and J are TRBV10-3 and TRBJ1-1; perhaps TRBD1 as D (6 bases). The sequencing sample was made of CD4+ T cells from PBMCs, cultured in vitro. CDR3 nucleotides: TGTGCCATCAGCTCACAGGGCCACACTGAAGCTTTCTTT. Translating gives CAISSQGHTEAFF.